A few counts support the clone carrying this T cell receptor beta chain. What it binds is unknown. This CDR3 spans 14 amino acids. CDR1 SGHRS and CDR2 YFSETQ come from the germline V gene. Trimming removed 2 bases from V and 4 bases from J, with 10 bases in between. Via MiXCR, TCRdb re-called the RT-PCR reads, giving one row per CDR3 protein. The sample lists around 850,000 distinct CDR3 sequences; about 18% were seen once. The data were obtained in a study of response to subunit inactivated influenza vaccine. Study results and caveats: It was suggested by the authors that few new T cells are recruited by each seasonal influenza vaccination.

The TCR sequence derives from a man in his forties or fifties who received an inactivated influenza vaccine. This specimen was PBMCs from blood, taken roughly 5 days after vaccination. The J gene is TRBJ1-3, the V gene TRBV5-1; a possible D gene is TRBD1 (6 bases). DNA for the CDR3: TGCGCCAGCAGCTTACAGGGAGACGGAAACACCATATATTTT. The encoded protein is CASSLQGDGNTIYF.